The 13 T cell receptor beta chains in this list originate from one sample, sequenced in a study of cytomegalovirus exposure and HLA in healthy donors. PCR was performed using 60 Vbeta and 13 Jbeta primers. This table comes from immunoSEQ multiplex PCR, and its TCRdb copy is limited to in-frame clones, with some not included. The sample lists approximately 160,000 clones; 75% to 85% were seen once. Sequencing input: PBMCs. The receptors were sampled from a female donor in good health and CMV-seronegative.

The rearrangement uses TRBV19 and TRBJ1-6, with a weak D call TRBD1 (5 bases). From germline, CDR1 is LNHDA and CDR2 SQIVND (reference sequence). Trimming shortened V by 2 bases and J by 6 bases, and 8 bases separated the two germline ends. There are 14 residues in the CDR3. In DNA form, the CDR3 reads TGTGCCAGTAGTATAAGGCAGGGTAATTCACCCCTCCACTTT. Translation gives CASSIRQGNSPLHF.

As DNA, the CDR3 is TGTGCCAGCTCACCGGGGACTAGCGGGAGGCGCACAGATACGCAGTATTTT. Translation: CASSPGTSGRRTDTQYF. V gene TRBV18 combines with J gene TRBJ2-3; TRBD2 agrees at 15 bases. Germline V lookup: CDR1 KGHSH, CDR2 LQKENI. CDR3 length: 17 amino acids. With V trimmed by 3 bases and J by 1 base, 2 bases remained unmatched.

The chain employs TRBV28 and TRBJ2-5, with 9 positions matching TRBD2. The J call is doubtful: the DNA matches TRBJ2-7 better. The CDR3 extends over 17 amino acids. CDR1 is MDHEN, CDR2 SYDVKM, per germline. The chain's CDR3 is CASSLFHSSSGAHEQYF. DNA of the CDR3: TGTGCCAGCAGTTTATTCCACTCGTCTAGCGGGGCCCACGAGCAGTACTTC.

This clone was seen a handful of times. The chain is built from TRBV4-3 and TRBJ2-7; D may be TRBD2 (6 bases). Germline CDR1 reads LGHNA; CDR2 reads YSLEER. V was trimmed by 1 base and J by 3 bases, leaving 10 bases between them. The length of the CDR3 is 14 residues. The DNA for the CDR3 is TGCGCCAGCAGCCAAGCCTCGGAGGGCTACGAGCAGTACTTC. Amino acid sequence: CASSQASEGYEQYF.

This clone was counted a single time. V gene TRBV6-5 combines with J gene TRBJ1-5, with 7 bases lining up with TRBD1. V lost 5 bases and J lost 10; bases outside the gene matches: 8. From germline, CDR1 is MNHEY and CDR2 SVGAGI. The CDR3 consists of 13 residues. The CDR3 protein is CASSSEQGRPQHF. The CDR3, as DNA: TGTGCCAGCAGTAGTGAACAGGGGAGACCCCAGCATTTT.

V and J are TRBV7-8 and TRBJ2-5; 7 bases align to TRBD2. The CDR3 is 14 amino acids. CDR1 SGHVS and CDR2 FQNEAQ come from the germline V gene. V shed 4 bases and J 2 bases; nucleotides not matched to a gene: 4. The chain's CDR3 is CASSSTGGQETQYF. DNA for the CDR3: TGTGCCAGCAGCTCGACGGGGGGACAAGAGACCCAGTACTTC.

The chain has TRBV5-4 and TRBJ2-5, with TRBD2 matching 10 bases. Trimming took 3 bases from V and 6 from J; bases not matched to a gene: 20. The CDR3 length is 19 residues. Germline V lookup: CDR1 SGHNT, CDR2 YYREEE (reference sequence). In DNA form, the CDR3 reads TGTGCCAGCAGCTCCCTTGGGGCTAGCGGGAGATCCATCGTAAAGACCCAGTACTTC. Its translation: CASSSLGASGRSIVKTQYF. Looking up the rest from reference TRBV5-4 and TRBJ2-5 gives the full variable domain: ETGVTQSPTHLIKTRGQQVTLRCSSQSGHNTVSWYQQALGQGPQFIFQYYREEENGRGNFPPRFSGLQFPNYSSELNVNALELDDSALYLCASSSLGASGRSIVKTQYFGPGTRLLVL.

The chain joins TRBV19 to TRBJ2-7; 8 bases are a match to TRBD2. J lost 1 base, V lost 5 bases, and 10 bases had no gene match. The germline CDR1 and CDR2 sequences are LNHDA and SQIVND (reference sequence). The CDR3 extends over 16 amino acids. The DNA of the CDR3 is TGTGCCAGTAGTTACGCGGGGGGTCCGCTTTCCTACGAGCAGTACTTC. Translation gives CASSYAGGPLSYEQYF.

The CDR3 DNA reads as TGTGCCAGCAGCACCGGGGGATACACTGAAGCTTTCTTT. It translates to CASSTGGYTEAFF. The chain combines TRBV7-6 with TRBJ1-1; D is possibly TRBD1 (5 bases). CDR1 and CDR2 from the germline V gene are SGHVS and FNYEAQ. The CDR3 has 13 residues. V shed 5 bases and J shed 3 bases, with 10 bases lying between them.

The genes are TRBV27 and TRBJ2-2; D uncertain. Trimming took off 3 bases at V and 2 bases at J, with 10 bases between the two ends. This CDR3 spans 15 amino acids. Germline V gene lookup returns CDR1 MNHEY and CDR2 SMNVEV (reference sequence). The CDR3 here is CASSFRQINTGELFF. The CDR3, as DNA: TGTGCCAGCAGTTTCAGGCAGATAAACACCGGGGAGCTGTTTTTT.

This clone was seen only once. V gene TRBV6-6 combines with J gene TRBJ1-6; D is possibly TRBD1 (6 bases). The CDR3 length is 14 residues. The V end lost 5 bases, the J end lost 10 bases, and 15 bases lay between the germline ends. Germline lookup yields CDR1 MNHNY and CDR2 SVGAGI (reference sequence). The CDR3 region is CASSTTSDSSPLHF. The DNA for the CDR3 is TGTGCCAGCAGTACAACGTCGGACAGCTCACCCCTCCACTTT.

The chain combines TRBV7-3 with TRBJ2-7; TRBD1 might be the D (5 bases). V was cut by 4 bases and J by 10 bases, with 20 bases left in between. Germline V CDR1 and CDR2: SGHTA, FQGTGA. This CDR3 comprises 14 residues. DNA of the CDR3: TGTGCCAGCAGCTCGCCGCCCTTGATACAGGCCCAGTACTTC. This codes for CASSSPPLIQAQYF.

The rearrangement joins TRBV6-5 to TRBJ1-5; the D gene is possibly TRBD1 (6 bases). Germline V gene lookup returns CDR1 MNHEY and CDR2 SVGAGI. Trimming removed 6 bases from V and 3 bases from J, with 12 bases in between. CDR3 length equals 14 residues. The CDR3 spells CASRLQGNNQPQHF. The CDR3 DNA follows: TGTGCCAGCAGACTTCAGGGGAACAATCAGCCCCAGCATTTT.